This note documents a single TCR beta chain sequence. The CDR3 spans 13 residues. The V and J ends lost 1 base and 10 bases respectively, with 13 bases between them. Germline V gene sequence: CDR1 SEHNR, CDR2 FQNEAQ (reference sequence). Measured with immunoSEQ multiplex PCR; TCRdb has only the in-frame clones, and not every one. Seen here are around 140,000 clones, roughly nine tenths observed once, and the top ten hold approximately 7.2%. The sample belongs to a study of control samples from healthy donors and cancer patients. Material for sequencing was blood. The rearrangement links TRBV7-9 to TRBJ1-2; D remains ambiguous. The source of this sequence is a man aged 18 to 35 in good health. The chain's CDR3 is CASSLGTAYNYTF. CDR3 sequence (DNA): TGTGCCAGCAGCTTAGGTACGGCTTACAACTACACCTTC.